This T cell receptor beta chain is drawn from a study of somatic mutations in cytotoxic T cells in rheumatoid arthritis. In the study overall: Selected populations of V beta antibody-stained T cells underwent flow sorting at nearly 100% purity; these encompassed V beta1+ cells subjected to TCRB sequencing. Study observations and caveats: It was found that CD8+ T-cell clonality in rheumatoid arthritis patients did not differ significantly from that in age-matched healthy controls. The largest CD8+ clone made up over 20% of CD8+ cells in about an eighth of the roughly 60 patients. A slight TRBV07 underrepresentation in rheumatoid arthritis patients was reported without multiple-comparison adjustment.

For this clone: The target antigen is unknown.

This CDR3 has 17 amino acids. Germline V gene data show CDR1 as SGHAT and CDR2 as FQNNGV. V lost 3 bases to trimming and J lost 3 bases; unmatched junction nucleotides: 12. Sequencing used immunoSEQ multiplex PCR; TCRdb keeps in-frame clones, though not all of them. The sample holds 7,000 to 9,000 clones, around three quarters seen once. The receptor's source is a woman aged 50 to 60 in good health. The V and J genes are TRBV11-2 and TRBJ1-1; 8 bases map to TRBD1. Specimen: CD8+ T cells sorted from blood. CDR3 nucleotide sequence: TGTGCCAGCAGCTTCATAAAGACAGGGGCGGAGTACACTGAAGCTTTCTTT. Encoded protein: CASSFIKTGAEYTEAFF. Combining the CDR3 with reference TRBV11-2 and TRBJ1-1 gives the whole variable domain EAGVAQSPRYKIIEKRQSVAFWCNPISGHATLYWYQQILGQGPKLLIQFQNNGVVDDSQLPKDRFSAERLKGVDSTLKIQPAKLEDSAVYLCASSFIKTGAEYTEAFFGQGTRLTVV.